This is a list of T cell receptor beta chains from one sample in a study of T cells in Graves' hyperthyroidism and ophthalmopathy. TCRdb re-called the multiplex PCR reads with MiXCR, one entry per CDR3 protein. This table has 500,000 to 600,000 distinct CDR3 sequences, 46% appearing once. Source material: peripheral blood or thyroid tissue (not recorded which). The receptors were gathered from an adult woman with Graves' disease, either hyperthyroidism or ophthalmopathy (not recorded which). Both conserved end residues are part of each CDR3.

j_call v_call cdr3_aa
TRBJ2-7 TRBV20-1 CSAGEGSEQYF
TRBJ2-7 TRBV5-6 CASSLLQRINYEQYF
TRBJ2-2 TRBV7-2 CASSLPTSATSTGELFF
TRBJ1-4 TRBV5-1 CASGPGQQNEKLFF
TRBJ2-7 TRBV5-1 CASSRNTGGVYEQYF
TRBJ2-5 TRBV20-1 CSAKILTRETQYF
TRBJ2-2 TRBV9 CASTNTGNTGELFF
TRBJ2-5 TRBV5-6 CASSTTGGANQYF
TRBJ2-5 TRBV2 CAIANRGENKETQYF
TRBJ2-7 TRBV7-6 CASSQSASGTYEQYF
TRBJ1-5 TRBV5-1 CASSLAPNQPQHF
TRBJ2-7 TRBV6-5 CASSPSPYEQYF
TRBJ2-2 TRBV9 CASRRWGLELFF
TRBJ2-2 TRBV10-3 CAISEGGYTGELFF
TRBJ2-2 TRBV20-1 CSARAWDRSLGVDTGELFF
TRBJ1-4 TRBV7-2 CASSRDSASEKLFF
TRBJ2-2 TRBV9 CATTTFLSGELFF
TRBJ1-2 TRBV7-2 CASTMGGYGYTF
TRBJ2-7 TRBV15 CATSRASGIGYEQYF
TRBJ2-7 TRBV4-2 CASSTSSWGSVEQYF